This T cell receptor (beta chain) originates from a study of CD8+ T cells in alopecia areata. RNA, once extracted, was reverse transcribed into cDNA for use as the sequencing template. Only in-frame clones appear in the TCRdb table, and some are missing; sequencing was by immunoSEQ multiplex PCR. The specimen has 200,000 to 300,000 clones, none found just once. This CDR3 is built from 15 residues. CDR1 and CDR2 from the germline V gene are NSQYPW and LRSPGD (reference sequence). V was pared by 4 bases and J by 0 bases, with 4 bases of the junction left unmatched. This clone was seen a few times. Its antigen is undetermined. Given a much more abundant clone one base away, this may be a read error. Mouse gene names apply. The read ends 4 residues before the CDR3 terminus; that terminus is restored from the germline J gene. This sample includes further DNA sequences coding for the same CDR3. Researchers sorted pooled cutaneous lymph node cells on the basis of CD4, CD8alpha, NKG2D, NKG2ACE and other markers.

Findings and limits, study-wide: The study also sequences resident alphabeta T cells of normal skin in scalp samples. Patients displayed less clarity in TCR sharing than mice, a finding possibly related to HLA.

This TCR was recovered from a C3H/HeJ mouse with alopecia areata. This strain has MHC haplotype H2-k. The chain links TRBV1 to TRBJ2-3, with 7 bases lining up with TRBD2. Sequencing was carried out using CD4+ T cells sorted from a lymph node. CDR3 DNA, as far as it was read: TGCACCTGCAGTGGGACTGGTGCTAGTGCAGAA. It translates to CTCSGTGASAE. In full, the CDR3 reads CTCSGTGASAETLYF.